The following is a T cell receptor beta chain sequence with its context. Profiling relied on immunoSEQ multiplex PCR, and the TCRdb table lists in-frame clones only, not all of them. Of around 54,000 clones listed, approximately 80% were seen once; the top ten hold 4% to 5.5%. These data come from a study of blood T cell repertoires in COVID-19. At the level of the study: Sources were T cells, B-cell-depleted T cells, or PBMCs; the material itself was cDNA or gDNA.

The germline V gene has CDR1 SGHNT and CDR2 YYREEE (reference sequence). V lost 4 bases, J lost 4 bases, and 15 bases stayed unmatched. The CDR3 has 17 amino acids. The chain joins TRBV5-4 to TRBJ1-1, with 8 positions matching TRBD1. This clonotype was obtained from a woman aged 60-75 years with acute or convalescent COVID-19. Sequencing input: peripheral blood. Here the CDR3 reads CASSDKARGRGGTEAFF. CDR3 coding DNA: TGTGCCAGCAGCGACAAGGCCAGGGGGCGAGGCGGCACTGAAGCTTTCTTT.